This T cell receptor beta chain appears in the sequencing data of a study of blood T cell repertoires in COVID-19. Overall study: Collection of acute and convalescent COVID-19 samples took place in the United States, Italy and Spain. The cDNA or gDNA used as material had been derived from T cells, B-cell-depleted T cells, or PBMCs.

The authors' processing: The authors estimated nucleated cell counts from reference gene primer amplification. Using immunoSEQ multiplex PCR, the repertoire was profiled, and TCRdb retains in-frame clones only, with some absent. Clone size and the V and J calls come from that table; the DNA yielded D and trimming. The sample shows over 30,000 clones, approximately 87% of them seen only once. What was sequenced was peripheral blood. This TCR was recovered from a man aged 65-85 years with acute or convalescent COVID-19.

In DNA form, the CDR3 reads TGTGCCAGCAGTGCATACTCGATGTTAGCGGGAGGAGGAGAGCAGTACTTC. Translating gives CASSAYSMLAGGGEQYF. The genes are TRBV2 and TRBJ2-7; 10 positions match TRBD2. J gave up 7 bases and V 4 bases, and 16 bases lay outside the gene matches. Germline V lookup: CDR1 SNHLY, CDR2 FYNNEI. This CDR3 region has 17 residues.